This TCR beta chain was sequenced in a study of T cell responses to AZD1222 COVID-19 vaccine (dated by TCRdb to the early 2020s). The study in broad terms: AZD1222 recipients given second doses at about 4 weeks or at about 12 weeks were pooled, since spike-specific TCR depth and breadth were not found to differ between the two schedules. Trial participants were enrolled by age into 18-55, 56-69 and 70-plus year subgroups, with approximately 160, 26 and 62 TCR-sequenced participants respectively. TCR sequencing covered about 230 trial participants: approximately 200 given two doses of AZD1222 and approximately 25 given two doses of MenACWY control vaccine.

The CDR3 regions of human TCRbeta chains were analyzed by immunosequencing. In the paper's pipeline: TCRs in the repertoires were compared against a reference library of SARS-CoV-2-specific TCRs that had been generated with the MIRA antigen-specificity platform. Breadth was defined as the fraction of unique TCRs that were SARS-CoV-2-associated, and depth was defined as the fraction of total T cells that were SARS-CoV-2-associated. Using the MIRA data, each spike-specific TCR was assigned both to the spike region to which the TCR was reactive and to a CD4 or CD8 class. Log10-transformed breadth and depth values were compared by one-way ANOVA with Sidak's multiple comparisons tests. TCRdb stores this immuneACCESS table with in-frame sequences only. Part of the clones is absent; in the studies checked, under half of the shortfall reflects unresolved V genes, and no reason is known for the rest. V, J and clone size derive from that table, while D and trimming were established from the DNA sequence. The sample table records about 83,000 clones; roughly 88% of these occur just once. Jointly, the top ten make up 7.5% to 9% of the sample.

The germline ends are 11 bases apart after V is trimmed by 1 base and J by 4 bases. Spanning cysteine to phenylalanine, the CDR3 consists of 16 amino acids. The DNA shown is the 48-base CDR3, in frame from base 1. CDR1 and CDR2, looked up from the germline V gene, are SGHDN and FVKESK. General study outcomes and caveats: In the small 56-69-year group, the increase in depth fell short of significance, most likely because of low power. Participants were mostly white British, with more females than males. The authors suggested clonal diversity may have been underestimated. Reportedly, almost half of the unique spike-specific TCRs recognized epitopes lying outside the regions that are mutated in the B.1.351 and B.1.1.7 variants. No day 14 peak-response samples were available, so repertoires were characterized only after the peak T cell response. The whole spike protein was spanned by vaccine-associated CD4 TCRs, and dominant responses were seen in regions 160-218 and 743-854. A significant rise in spike-specific TCR breadth and depth was observed after two AZD1222 doses relative to day 0 and relative to MenACWY recipients. Conclusions about previously exposed vaccinees are limited, since just 6 or 7 AZD1222 recipients were seropositive for SARS-CoV-2 at baseline.

As for this clone: No antigen is known for it. The sample holds no much larger clone one base away, and base qualities are not on file.

This specimen's time point label, per the study, means: baseline before first vaccination. Samples from vaccinated people were obtained from the UK trials COV001 and COV002, which included a single-blind randomized controlled phase 2/3 trial of AZD1222 (ChAdOx1 nCoV-19) in healthy adults. For TCRbeta chain sequencing, PBMC samples from trial participants were taken at day 0 and at day 28 after the second dose. This TCR was sampled from an adult in good health. The chain joins TRBV14 to TRBJ1-6; the D gene cannot be named for sure. Source: peripheral blood, taken on day 0 of AZD1222 vaccination. DNA sequence: TGTGCCAGCAGCCAAGTAGGAGGGTTGTATAATTCACCCCTCCACTTT. Its coded protein is CASSQVGGLYNSPLHF.